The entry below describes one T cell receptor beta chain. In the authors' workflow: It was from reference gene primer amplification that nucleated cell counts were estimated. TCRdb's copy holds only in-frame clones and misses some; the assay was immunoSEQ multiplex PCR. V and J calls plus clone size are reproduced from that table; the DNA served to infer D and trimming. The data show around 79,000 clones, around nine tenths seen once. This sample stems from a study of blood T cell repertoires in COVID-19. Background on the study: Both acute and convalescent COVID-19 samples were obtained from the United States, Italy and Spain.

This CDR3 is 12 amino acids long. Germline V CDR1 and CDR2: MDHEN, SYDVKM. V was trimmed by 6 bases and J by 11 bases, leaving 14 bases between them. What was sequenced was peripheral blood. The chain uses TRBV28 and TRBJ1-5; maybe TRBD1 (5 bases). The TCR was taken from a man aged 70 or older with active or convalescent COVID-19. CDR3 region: CASSVGGLAQHF. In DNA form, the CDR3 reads TGTGCCAGCAGCGTGGGGGGATTGGCCCAGCATTTT.